The T cell receptor beta chain under discussion was sequenced for a study of blood T cell repertoires in COVID-19. Across the whole study: Sample material is recorded as cDNA or gDNA derived from T cells, B-cell-depleted T cells, or PBMCs.

The CDR3 sequence is 18 residues long. V lost 4 bases and J lost 2; bases outside the gene matches: 10. Germline V gives CDR1 SGHVS, CDR2 FQNEAQ. As originally analysed: Quantification of nucleated cells was approximated via reference gene primer amplification. Assay used: immunoSEQ multiplex PCR; TCRdb lists only in-frame clones, some missing. The V and J calls and clone size are taken from that table; D and trimming were inferred from the DNA. The table includes roughly 110,000 clones, about 88% detected once. The chain couples TRBV7-8 to TRBJ2-5, with 13 bases identical to TRBD2. This sequence originates from a man aged 40-49 years with acute or convalescent COVID-19. Sequencing used peripheral blood. CDR3 loop: CASSSTGTSGATQETQYF. Written as DNA, the CDR3 is TGTGCCAGCAGCTCAACGGGGACTAGCGGGGCCACACAAGAGACCCAGTACTTC.